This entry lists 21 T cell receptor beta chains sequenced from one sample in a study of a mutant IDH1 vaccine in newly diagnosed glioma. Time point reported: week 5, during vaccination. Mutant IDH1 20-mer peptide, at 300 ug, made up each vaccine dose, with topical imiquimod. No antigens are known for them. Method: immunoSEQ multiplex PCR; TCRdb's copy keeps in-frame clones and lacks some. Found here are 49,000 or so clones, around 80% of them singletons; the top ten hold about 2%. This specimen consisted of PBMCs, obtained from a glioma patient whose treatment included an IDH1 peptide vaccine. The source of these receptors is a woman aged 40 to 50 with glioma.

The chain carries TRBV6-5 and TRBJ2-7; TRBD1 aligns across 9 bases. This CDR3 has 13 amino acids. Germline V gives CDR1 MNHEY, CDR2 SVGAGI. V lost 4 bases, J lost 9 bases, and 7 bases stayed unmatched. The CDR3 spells CASSSGQGSLQYF. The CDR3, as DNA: TGTGCCAGCAGTTCGGGACAGGGTTCGCTGCAGTACTTC.

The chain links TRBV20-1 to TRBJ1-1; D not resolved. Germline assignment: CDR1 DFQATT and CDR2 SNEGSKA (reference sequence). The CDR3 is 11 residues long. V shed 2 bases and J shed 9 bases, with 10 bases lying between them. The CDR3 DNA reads TGCAGTGCTAGAAACGGGCCCCAAGCTTTCTTT. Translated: CSARNGPQAFF.

The CDR3 loop is CASSLELAGGRDTQYF. The CDR3 coding sequence is TGTGCCAGCAGCTTAGAGCTAGCGGGGGGCAGAGATACGCAGTATTTT. This chain uses TRBV11-2 with TRBJ2-3, with 11 bases that match TRBD2. The CDR3 runs 16 residues. From germline, CDR1 is SGHAT and CDR2 FQNNGV. The V segment lost 0 bases and the J segment 5 bases; nucleotides outside the gene matches: 4.

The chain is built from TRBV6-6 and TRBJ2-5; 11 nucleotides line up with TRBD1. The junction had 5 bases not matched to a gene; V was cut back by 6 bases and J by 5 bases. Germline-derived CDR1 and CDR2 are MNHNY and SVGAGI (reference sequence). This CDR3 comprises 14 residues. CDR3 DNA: TGTGCCAGCAGCGGAAGGGACAGGGGGGAGACCCAGTACTTC. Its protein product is CASSGRDRGETQYF.

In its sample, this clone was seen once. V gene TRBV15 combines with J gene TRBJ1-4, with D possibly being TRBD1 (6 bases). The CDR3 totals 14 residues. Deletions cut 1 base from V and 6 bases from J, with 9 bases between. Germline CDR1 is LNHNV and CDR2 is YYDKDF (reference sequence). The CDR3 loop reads CATSRAGEDEKLFF. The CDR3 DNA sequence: TGTGCCACCAGCAGAGCAGGGGAGGATGAAAAACTGTTTTTT.

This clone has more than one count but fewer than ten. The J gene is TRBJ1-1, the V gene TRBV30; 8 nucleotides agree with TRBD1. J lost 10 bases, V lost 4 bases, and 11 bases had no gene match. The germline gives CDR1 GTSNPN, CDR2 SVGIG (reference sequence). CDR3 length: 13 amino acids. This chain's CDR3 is CAWNLQGENGAFF. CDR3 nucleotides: TGTGCCTGGAACCTACAGGGGGAAAACGGAGCTTTCTTT.

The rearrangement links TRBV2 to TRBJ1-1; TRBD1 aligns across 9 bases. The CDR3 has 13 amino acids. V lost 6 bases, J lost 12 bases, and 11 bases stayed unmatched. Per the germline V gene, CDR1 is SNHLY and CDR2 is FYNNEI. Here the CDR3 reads CASSASGTGTTFF. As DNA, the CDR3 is TGTGCCAGCAGCGCTAGCGGGACAGGGACGACTTTCTTT.

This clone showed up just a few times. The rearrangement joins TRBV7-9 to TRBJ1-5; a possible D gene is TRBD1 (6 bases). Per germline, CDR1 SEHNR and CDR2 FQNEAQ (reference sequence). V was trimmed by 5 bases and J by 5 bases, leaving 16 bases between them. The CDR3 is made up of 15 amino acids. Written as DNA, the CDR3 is TGTGCCAGCAGCGCCACGGACAGTGGGGATCAGCCCCAGCATTTT. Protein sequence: CASSATDSGDQPQHF.

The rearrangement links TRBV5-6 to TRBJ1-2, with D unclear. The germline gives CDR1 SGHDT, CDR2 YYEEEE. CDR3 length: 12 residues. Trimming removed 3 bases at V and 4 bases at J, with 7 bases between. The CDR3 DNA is TGTGCCAGCAGCTCAGACCCCTATGGCTACACCTTC. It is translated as CASSSDPYGYTF.

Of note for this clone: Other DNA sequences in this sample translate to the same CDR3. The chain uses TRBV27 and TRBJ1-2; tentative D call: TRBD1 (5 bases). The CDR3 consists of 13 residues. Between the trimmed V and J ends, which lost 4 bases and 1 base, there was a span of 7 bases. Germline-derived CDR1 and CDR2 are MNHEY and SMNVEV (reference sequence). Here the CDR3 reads CASSSQGNYGYTF. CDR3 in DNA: TGTGCCAGCAGTTCCCAGGGTAACTATGGCTACACCTTC.

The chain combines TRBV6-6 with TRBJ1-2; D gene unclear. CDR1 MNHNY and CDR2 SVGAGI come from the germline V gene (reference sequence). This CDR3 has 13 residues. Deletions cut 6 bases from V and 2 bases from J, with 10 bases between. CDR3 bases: TGTGCCAGCAGCTTAAACAAAAACTATGGCTACACCTTC. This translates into CASSLNKNYGYTF.

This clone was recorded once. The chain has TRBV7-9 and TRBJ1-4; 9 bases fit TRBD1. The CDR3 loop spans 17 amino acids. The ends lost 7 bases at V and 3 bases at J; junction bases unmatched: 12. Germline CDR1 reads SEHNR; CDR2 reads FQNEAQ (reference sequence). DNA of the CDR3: TGTGCCAGCACCCATTGGGGACAGGGACTACCTAATGAAAAACTGTTTTTT. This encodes CASTHWGQGLPNEKLFF.

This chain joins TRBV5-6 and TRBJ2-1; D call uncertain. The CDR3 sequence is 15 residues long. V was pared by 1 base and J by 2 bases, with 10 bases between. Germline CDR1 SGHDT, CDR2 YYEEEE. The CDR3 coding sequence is TGTGCCAGCAGCTTGCGCTGGACCACCTACAATGAGCAGTTCTTC. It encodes CASSLRWTTYNEQFF.

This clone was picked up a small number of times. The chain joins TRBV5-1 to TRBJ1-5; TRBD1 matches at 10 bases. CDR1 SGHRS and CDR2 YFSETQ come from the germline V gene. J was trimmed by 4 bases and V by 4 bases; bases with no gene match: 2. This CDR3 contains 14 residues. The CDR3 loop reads CASSRTGGNQPQHF. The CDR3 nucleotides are TGCGCCAGCAGCCGGACAGGGGGGAATCAGCCCCAGCATTTT.

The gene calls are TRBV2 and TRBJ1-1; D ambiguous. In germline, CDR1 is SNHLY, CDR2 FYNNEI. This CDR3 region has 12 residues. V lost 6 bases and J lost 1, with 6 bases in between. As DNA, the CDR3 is TGTGCCAGCAGGGCGCCGAACACTGAAGCTTTCTTT. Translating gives CASRAPNTEAFF.

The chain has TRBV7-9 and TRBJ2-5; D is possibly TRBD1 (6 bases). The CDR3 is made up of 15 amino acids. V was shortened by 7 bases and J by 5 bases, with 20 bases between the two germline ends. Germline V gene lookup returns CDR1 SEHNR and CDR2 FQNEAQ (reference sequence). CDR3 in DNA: TGTGCCAGCACCTTCCCGGGACAACCTTGGGAGACCCAGTACTTC. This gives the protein CASTFPGQPWETQYF.

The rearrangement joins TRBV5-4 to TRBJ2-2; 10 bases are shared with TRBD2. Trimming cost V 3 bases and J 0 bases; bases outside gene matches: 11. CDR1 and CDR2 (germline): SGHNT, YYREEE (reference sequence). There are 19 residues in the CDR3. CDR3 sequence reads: CASSSGLLAGASNTGELFF. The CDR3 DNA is TGTGCCAGCAGCTCAGGGCTGCTAGCGGGGGCCTCGAACACCGGGGAGCTGTTTTTT.

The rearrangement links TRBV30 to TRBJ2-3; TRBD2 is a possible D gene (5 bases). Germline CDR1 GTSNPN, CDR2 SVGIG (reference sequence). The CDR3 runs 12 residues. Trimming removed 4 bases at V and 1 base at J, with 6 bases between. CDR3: CAWNSGTDTQYF. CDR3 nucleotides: TGTGCCTGGAATAGCGGCACAGATACGCAGTATTTT.

Here the CDR3 reads CASSVAQGTGNTIYF. The CDR3 bases are TGTGCCAGCAGCGTAGCTCAAGGGACAGGGAACACCATATATTTT. This sequence joins TRBV9 and TRBJ1-3; 9 bases are shared with TRBD1. This CDR3 spans 15 amino acids. With 0 bases clipped from V and 7 bases from J, the junction kept 5 bases outside the gene matches. Germline V gene sequence: CDR1 SGDLS, CDR2 YYNGEE.

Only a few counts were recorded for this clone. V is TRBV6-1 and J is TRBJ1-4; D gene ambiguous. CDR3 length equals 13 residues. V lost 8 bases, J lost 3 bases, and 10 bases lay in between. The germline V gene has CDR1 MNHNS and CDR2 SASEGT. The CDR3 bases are TGTGCCAGCGCCTTGGCAGCTAATGAAAAACTGTTTTTT. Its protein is CASALAANEKLFF.

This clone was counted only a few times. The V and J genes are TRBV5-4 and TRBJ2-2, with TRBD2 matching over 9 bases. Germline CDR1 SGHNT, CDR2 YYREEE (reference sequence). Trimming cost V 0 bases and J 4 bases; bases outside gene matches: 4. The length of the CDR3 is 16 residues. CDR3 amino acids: CASSLEGGGATGELFF. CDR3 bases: TGTGCCAGCAGCTTGGAAGGCGGGGGGGCCACCGGGGAGCTGTTTTTT.